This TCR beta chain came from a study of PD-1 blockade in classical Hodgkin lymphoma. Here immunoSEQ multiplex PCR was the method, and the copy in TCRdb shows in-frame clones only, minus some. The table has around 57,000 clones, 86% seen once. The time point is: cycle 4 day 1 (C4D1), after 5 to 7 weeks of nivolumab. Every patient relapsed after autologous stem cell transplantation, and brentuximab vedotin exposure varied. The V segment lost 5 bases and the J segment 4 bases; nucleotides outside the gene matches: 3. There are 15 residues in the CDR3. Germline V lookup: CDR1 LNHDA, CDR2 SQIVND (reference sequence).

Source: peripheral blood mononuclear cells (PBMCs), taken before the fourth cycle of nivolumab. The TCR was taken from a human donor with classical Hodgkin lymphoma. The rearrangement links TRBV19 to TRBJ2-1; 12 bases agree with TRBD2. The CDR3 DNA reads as TGTGCCAGTAGTTTCACTAGCGGGGGGTACAATGAGCAGTTCTTC. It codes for CASSFTSGGYNEQFF.